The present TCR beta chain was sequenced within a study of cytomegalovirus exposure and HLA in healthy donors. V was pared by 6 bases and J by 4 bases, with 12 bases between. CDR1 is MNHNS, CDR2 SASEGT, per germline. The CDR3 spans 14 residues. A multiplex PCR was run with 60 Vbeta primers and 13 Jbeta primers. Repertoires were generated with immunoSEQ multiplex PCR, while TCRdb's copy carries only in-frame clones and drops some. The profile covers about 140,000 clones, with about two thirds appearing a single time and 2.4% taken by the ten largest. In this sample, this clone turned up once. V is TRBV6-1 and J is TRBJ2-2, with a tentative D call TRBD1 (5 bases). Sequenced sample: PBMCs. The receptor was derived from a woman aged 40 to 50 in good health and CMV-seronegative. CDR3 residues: CASRFTGVTGELFF. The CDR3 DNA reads TGTGCCAGCAGATTTACAGGAGTCACCGGGGAGCTGTTTTTT.